This entry is about one TCR beta chain. Its specificity is not known. These data originate in a study of T-cell reconstitution after alpha-beta-depleted transplantation in children. This sample's TCRbeta library carried unique molecular identifier barcodes. Each CDR3 protein gets one entry after TCRdb re-called the PCR reads with MiXCR. The sample includes about 120,000 distinct CDR3 sequences, about a tenth of them seen just once. Study-wide findings and caveats: Approximately two months post-transplant, alpha-beta T cells reportedly originated from several hundred expanded graft clones.

Trimming stripped 0 bases from V and 5 bases from J, with 15 bases between. The V gene's germline CDR1 is KGHDR and CDR2 SFDVKD. The CDR3 runs to 16 residues. The sample in question was PBMCs, obtained before TCRalphabeta/CD19-depleted stem cell transplant. The genes are TRBV24-1 and TRBJ2-5; weak D call: TRBD2 (8 bases). The TCR comes from a boy aged 2 to 10 with acute lymphoblastic leukemia, due to receive a stem cell transplant. The CDR3 DNA is TGTGCCACCAGTGATTTGCCCCGGGAGGGGGCCGAGACCCAGTACTTC. It is translated as CATSDLPREGAETQYF.